This paragraph covers one T cell receptor beta chain sequence. The antigen remains undetermined. CDR1 is DFQATT and CDR2 is SNEGSKA in the germline V gene (reference sequence). CDR3 length equals 14 residues. V lost 6 bases and J lost 8; bases outside the gene matches: 12. The sample comes from a study of response to subunit inactivated influenza vaccine. Study results and limitations: With each seasonal influenza vaccination, the authors suggested, few new T cells are recruited.

TCRdb re-analysed the RT-PCR reads in MiXCR, keeping a single row per CDR3 protein. Here the sample spans 500,000 to 750,000 distinct CDR3 sequences, roughly 15% being singletons. This sample comprised PBMCs from blood, obtained roughly 12 days after vaccination. V gene TRBV20-1 combines with J gene TRBJ2-2; 7 bases agree with TRBD1. The source of this sequence is a man aged 50 to 59 who received an inactivated influenza vaccine. CDR3 sequence: CSAQDRFLVGELFF. The DNA for the CDR3 is TGCAGTGCCCAGGACAGGTTCCTAGTGGGGGAGCTGTTTTTT.